Presented here are 28 T cell receptor beta chains from one specimen sequenced in a study of blood T cell repertoires in COVID-19. The method was immunoSEQ multiplex PCR; TCRdb's version includes in-frame clones alone and lacks a portion of them. The sample has roughly 100,000 clones, around nine tenths seen once. Sequenced input: peripheral blood. All receptors derive from a woman older than 75 in a cohort sampled during active COVID-19.

This chain links TRBV27 with TRBJ1-3; no reliable D call. Trimming shortened V by 0 bases and J by 5 bases, and 11 bases separated the two germline ends. The CDR3 totals 15 residues. Germline-derived CDR1 and CDR2 are MNHEY and SMNVEV (reference sequence). CDR3 DNA: TGTGCCAGCAGTTTATCGAGGCCGGGGAGAAACACCATATATTTT. Translating it yields CASSLSRPGRNTIYF.

The chain carries TRBV5-1 and TRBJ2-1; 9 bases match TRBD2. V was clipped by 8 bases and J by 0 bases; unmatched bases: 6. The CDR3 is made up of 15 amino acids. The germline gives CDR1 SGHRS, CDR2 YFSETQ. This chain's CDR3 is CASAGGGSSYNEQFF. The CDR3 DNA follows: TGCGCCAGTGCGGGAGGGGGATCCTCCTACAATGAGCAGTTCTTC.

The chain couples TRBV9 to TRBJ2-2; 7 bases fit TRBD1. The trim removed 2 bases at V and 1 base at J, leaving 5 bases unmatched. The germline V gene encodes CDR1 SGDLS and CDR2 YYNGEE. The CDR3 is made up of 16 amino acids. In DNA, the CDR3 is TGTGCCAGCAGCGTCGGTCAGGGGGTGAACACCGGGGAGCTGTTTTTT. Residues: CASSVGQGVNTGELFF.

The chain couples TRBV28 to TRBJ2-3; 8 nucleotides agree with TRBD2. V lost 8 bases to trimming and J lost 3 bases; unmatched junction nucleotides: 22. CDR3 length equals 19 residues. The germline V gene encodes CDR1 MDHEN and CDR2 SYDVKM. CDR3 sequence (DNA): TGTGCCAGCGGGGGGTGGGGAATGATAGCGGGGAGCCGGACAGATACGCAGTATTTT. Amino acid sequence: CASGGWGMIAGSRTDTQYF.

The rearrangement joins TRBV27 to TRBJ1-2; possibly TRBD1 for D (5 bases). The germline V gene has CDR1 MNHEY and CDR2 SMNVEV (reference sequence). The CDR3 length is 14 residues. V was cut by 4 bases and J by 4 bases, with 13 bases left in between. The chain's CDR3 is CASSSAGRVYGYTF. The DNA of the CDR3 is TGTGCCAGCAGTTCAGCAGGGAGGGTCTATGGCTACACCTTC.

This clone was counted once. The CDR3 region has the DNA TGCAGTGCCCAACAGGGATACGAGCAGTACTTC. Translating it yields CSAQQGYEQYF. This sequence joins TRBV20-1 and TRBJ2-7, with a weak D call TRBD1 (6 bases). Germline-derived CDR1 and CDR2 are DFQATT and SNEGSKA (reference sequence). CDR3 size: 11 residues. V was cut by 6 bases and J by 4 bases, with 10 bases left in between.

This chain uses TRBV7-6 with TRBJ2-5; 9 nucleotides line up with TRBD1. The CDR3 loop spans 15 amino acids. V lost 2 bases and J lost 4; bases outside the gene matches: 5. The germline CDR1 and CDR2 sequences are SGHVS and FNYEAQ. The CDR3 bases are TGTGCCAGCAGCTTAAGACAGGGGGTGCGAGAGACCCAGTACTTC. It yields the protein CASSLRQGVRETQYF.

V is TRBV27 and J is TRBJ2-1; 9 bases agree with TRBD1. With 4 bases clipped from V and 8 bases from J, the junction kept 6 bases outside the gene matches. The CDR3 contains 14 residues. The V gene's germline CDR1 is MNHEY and CDR2 SMNVEV (reference sequence). The CDR3 here is CASSSGQGWDEQFF. CDR3 DNA sequence: TGTGCCAGCAGTTCCGGACAGGGGTGGGATGAGCAGTTCTTC.

This clone was observed a few times. This sequence joins TRBV6-5 and TRBJ1-5, with 7 positions matching TRBD1. Trimming removed 6 bases from V and 7 bases from J; junction bases left unmatched: 12. There are 15 residues in the CDR3. Germline lookup yields CDR1 MNHEY and CDR2 SVGAGI. CDR3 sequence reads: CASRETGSLRQPQHF. As DNA, the CDR3 is TGTGCCAGCAGGGAGACAGGGTCGCTCAGACAGCCCCAGCATTTT.

The chain carries TRBV7-2 and TRBJ2-5; 7 nucleotides line up with TRBD2. Losses at the gene ends were 5 bases for V and 2 bases for J; bases not matched to a gene: 11. CDR1 SGHTA and CDR2 FQGNSA come from the germline V gene. The CDR3 extends over 16 amino acids. CDR3 in DNA: TGTGCCAGCAGCCAGAACAGTCTAGCGGCACAAGAGACCCAGTACTTC. Its translation: CASSQNSLAAQETQYF.

This rearrangement joins TRBV5-4 to TRBJ2-7; D not certain. Trimming took 4 bases from V and 4 from J, leaving 18 bases between them. This CDR3 is 15 amino acids long. The V gene's germline CDR1 is SGHNT and CDR2 YYREEE (reference sequence). This chain's CDR3 is CASSPPRSSFYEQYF. CDR3 in DNA: TGTGCCAGCAGCCCCCCTCGGAGCTCCTTTTACGAGCAGTACTTC.

The genes are TRBV5-6 and TRBJ2-7; the D gene is possibly TRBD1 (6 bases). V was cut by 0 bases and J by 3 bases, with 10 bases left in between. The CDR3 extends over 14 amino acids. Germline loops: CDR1 SGHDT, CDR2 YYEEEE. The CDR3 here is CASSLGQGNYEQYF. DNA for the CDR3: TGTGCCAGCAGCTTGGGGCAGGGGAACTACGAGCAGTACTTC.

The CDR3 region has the DNA TGTGCCAGTAGTATAGAGAGACTAGCGGGAGCCCAGCAGTTCTTC. This translates into CASSIERLAGAQQFF. The chain links TRBV19 to TRBJ2-1; 12 nucleotides align to TRBD2. Germline V gene sequence: CDR1 LNHDA, CDR2 SQIVND (reference sequence). The CDR3 has 15 amino acids. The J segment lost 11 bases and the V segment lost 0 bases, leaving 5 bases of the junction unmatched.

This rearrangement joins TRBV12-3 or TRBV12-4 to TRBJ1-2; D uncertain. Trimming cost V 7 bases and J 4 bases, with 10 bases left between them. The CDR3 has 12 amino acids. CDR3 DNA sequence: TGTGCCAGCACCCGGGTCCCCTATGGCTACACCTTC. Encoded protein: CASTRVPYGYTF.

The chain is built from TRBV5-1 and TRBJ1-1, with D unresolved. The CDR3 loop spans 12 amino acids. With 4 bases removed from V and 1 base from J, the gap between germline ends came to 5 bases. The germline V gene has CDR1 SGHRS and CDR2 YFSETQ. The CDR3 protein is CASSGRNTEAFF. The CDR3 DNA is TGCGCCAGCAGCGGGCGGAACACTGAAGCTTTCTTT.

The chain uses TRBV11-2 and TRBJ1-5, with 9 nucleotides matching TRBD1. The junction had 2 bases not matched to a gene; V was cut back by 1 base and J by 4 bases. From germline, CDR1 is SGHAT and CDR2 FQNNGV. The CDR3 runs 15 residues. CDR3 residues: CASSLAGTGNQPQHF. The CDR3 nucleotides are TGTGCCAGCAGCTTAGCGGGGACAGGGAATCAGCCCCAGCATTTT.

The V gene is TRBV7-2, the J gene TRBJ1-3, with D unclear. V was trimmed by 5 bases and J by 0 bases, leaving 11 bases between them. Per germline, CDR1 SGHTA and CDR2 FQGNSA. The CDR3 has 15 amino acids. The CDR3, as DNA: TGTGCCAGCAGCCTAGGAGGCGGCTCTGGAAACACCATATATTTT. Encoded protein: CASSLGGGSGNTIYF. The whole variable domain, remainder taken from reference TRBV7-2 and TRBJ1-3, is GAGVSQSPSNKVTEKGKDVELRCDPISGHTALYWYRQSLGQGLEFLIYFQGNSAPDKSGLPSDRFSAERTGGSVSTLTIQRTQQEDSAVYLCASSLGGGSGNTIYFGEGSWLTVV.

DNA of the CDR3: TGTGCCAGCAGCTTGGGGGGCGCCCACTCCTACAATGAGCAGTTCTTC. Its translation is CASSLGGAHSYNEQFF. The chain links TRBV5-4 to TRBJ2-1; possibly TRBD1 for D (5 bases). Trimming removed 0 bases from V and 0 bases from J, with 10 bases in between. Germline V lookup: CDR1 SGHNT, CDR2 YYREEE (reference sequence). This CDR3 contains 16 residues.

This sequence joins TRBV5-6 and TRBJ2-1, with D hard to call. Germline V CDR1 and CDR2: SGHDT, YYEEEE. The CDR3 has 15 amino acids. V was cut by 0 bases and J by 3 bases, with 10 bases left in between. CDR3 sequence (DNA): TGTGCCAGCAGCTTGGTAAGAGAAATCTACAATGAGCAGTTCTTC. It is translated as CASSLVREIYNEQFF.

This chain links TRBV6-6 with TRBJ2-7, with D perhaps TRBD2 (5 bases). Germline loops: CDR1 MNHNY, CDR2 SVGAGI (reference sequence). V lost 6 bases and J 0 bases, leaving 15 bases between the germline ends. This CDR3 contains 15 residues. The CDR3 protein is CASSLREAVSYEQYF. Here the CDR3 DNA reads TGTGCCAGCAGCTTACGAGAAGCGGTCTCCTACGAGCAGTACTTC.

This chain connects TRBV30 to TRBJ2-1, with 8 bases lining up with TRBD2. Trimming cost V 8 bases and J 0 bases; bases outside gene matches: 18. Germline CDR1 is GTSNPN and CDR2 is SVGIG (reference sequence). The CDR3 covers 18 residues. In nucleotides, the CDR3 is TGTGCCGGAAGGGCGGGGGGCTCCCCGGGGCTCTCCTACAATGAGCAGTTCTTC. Protein: CAGRAGGSPGLSYNEQFF.

The chain links TRBV28 to TRBJ1-6; D is undetermined. CDR3 length: 13 amino acids. Germline assignment: CDR1 MDHEN and CDR2 SYDVKM. With 5 bases removed from V and 5 bases from J, the gap between germline ends came to 7 bases. The chain's CDR3 is CASSKENNSPLHF. The DNA of the CDR3 is TGTGCCAGCAGTAAAGAGAATAATTCACCCCTCCACTTT.

The chain employs TRBV27 and TRBJ1-5; 10 bases align to TRBD1. CDR1 MNHEY and CDR2 SMNVEV come from the germline V gene (reference sequence). The CDR3 is 16 residues long. Trimming cost V 4 bases and J 6 bases; bases outside gene matches: 9. CDR3 in DNA: TGTGCCAGCAGTTCCTCCCCGACAGGGGGCCTTCAGCCCCAGCATTTT. Amino acids: CASSSSPTGGLQPQHF.

With regard to this clone: The sample contains more than one DNA sequence encoding this CDR3. The chain carries TRBV12-3 or TRBV12-4 and TRBJ2-7; D call uncertain. Deletions cut 6 bases from V and 0 bases from J, with 6 bases between. The CDR3 contains 12 residues. As DNA, the CDR3 is TGTGCCAGCAGCCCCAGCTCCTACGAGCAGTACTTC. This codes for CASSPSSYEQYF.

The chain has TRBV19 and TRBJ1-2; 8 positions agree with TRBD1. Trimming took 5 bases from V and 10 from J; bases not matched to a gene: 15. This CDR3 is built from 15 residues. Germline V gene lookup returns CDR1 LNHDA and CDR2 SQIVND (reference sequence). CDR3 loop: CASSPRTGSGQTYTF. For the CDR3, the DNA is TGTGCCAGTAGTCCCCGGACAGGGTCCGGCCAAACCTACACCTTC. Combining the CDR3 with reference TRBV19 and TRBJ1-2 gives the whole variable domain DGGITQSPKYLFRKEGQNVTLSCEQNLNHDAMYWYRQDPGQGLRLIYYSQIVNDFQKGDIAEGYSVSREKKESFPLTVTSAQKNPTAFYLCASSPRTGSGQTYTFGSGTRLTVV.

The V call is TRBV9, the J call TRBJ2-1; no firm D call. Between the trimmed V and J ends, which lost 3 bases and 7 bases, there was a span of 20 bases. Germline V CDR1 and CDR2: SGDLS, YYNGEE. The CDR3 is 16 residues long. The CDR3 DNA follows: TGTGCCAGCAGCGCACGTCCCTCAGCGAGAAGGAATGAGCAGTTCTTC. Its translation: CASSARPSARRNEQFF.

A word on this clone: The junction and the germline gene differ at one end; a read error may be behind it. V and J are TRBV3-1 (or the pseudogene TRBV3-2) and TRBJ2-1, with TRBD1 matching over 7 bases. Per germline, CDR1 LGHDT and CDR2 YNNKEL (reference sequence). This CDR3 contains 13 residues. Here the CDR3 DNA reads TGTGCCAGCAGCAAATGGGACAGCCTTAGTCCAATCTTC. This codes for CASSKWDSLSPIF.

The CDR3 loop is CASRSGGSNEKLFF. CDR3 nucleotide sequence: TGTGCCAGTAGATCAGGGGGCTCTAATGAAAAACTGTTTTTT. V usage is TRBV19 and J usage is TRBJ1-4; 8 bases map to TRBD1. The trim removed 6 bases at V and 3 bases at J, leaving 3 bases unmatched. The germline V gene encodes CDR1 LNHDA and CDR2 SQIVND (reference sequence). This CDR3 spans 14 amino acids.